This TCR beta chain was retrieved from a study of control samples from healthy donors and cancer patients. Method: immunoSEQ multiplex PCR; TCRdb's copy keeps in-frame clones and lacks some. This sample has about 55,000 clones, with approximately 91% found just once. CDR1 is MDHEN, CDR2 SYDVKM, per germline. The CDR3 runs to 17 residues. Trimming removed 6 bases at V and 3 bases at J, with 23 bases between. The TCR sequence derives from a man aged 45-65 years in good health. Specimen: blood. The chain combines TRBV28 with TRBJ1-1; no definite D call. The CDR3 region is CASRGTQLGRLDTEAFF. CDR3 nucleotide sequence: TGTGCCAGCAGAGGTACTCAGTTAGGGCGGTTGGACACTGAAGCTTTCTTT.